This T cell receptor (beta chain) appears in the sequencing data of a study of technical replicates of blood from several donors. Germline assignment: CDR1 MDHEN and CDR2 SYDVKM. Germline trimming cut 6 bases from V and 8 bases from J; bases unmatched to any gene: 9. The CDR3 loop spans 14 amino acids. Here immunoSEQ multiplex PCR was the method, and the copy in TCRdb shows in-frame clones only, minus some. In the table there are around 71,000 clones, 80% to 95% of which are singletons. The origin of this receptor is a human donor in good health. The chain links TRBV28 to TRBJ2-1, with 8 bases identical to TRBD1. Input material: T cells isolated from PBMCs. CDR3 residues: CASSNDRGPDEQFF. CDR3 sequence (DNA): TGTGCCAGCAGCAACGACAGGGGACCGGATGAGCAGTTCTTC.